This T cell receptor (beta chain) originates from a study of CD8 T cells in Susac syndrome. When the RNA was reverse transcribed, random hexamers were used with an input of about 0.5 to 1 ug. TCRdb processed the immunoSEQ multiplex PCR reads anew with MiXCR; each CDR3 protein has one entry. Here the sample spans about 80,000 distinct CDR3 sequences, 90% to 95% being singletons. Points on this clonotype: Its matching antigen is unknown.

From blood CD8+ and CD4+ T cells, TCR beta sequences were generated. This CDR3 has 16 amino acids. V lost 2 bases, J lost 6 bases, and 18 bases lay in between. The V gene's germline CDR1 is LNHNV and CDR2 YYDKDF (reference sequence). Whole-study results and caveats: Approximately 16 Susac-specific public clones were found in total CD8+ repertoires and 5 or 6 in CD8+ TEMRA repertoires.

V gene TRBV15 combines with J gene TRBJ2-3; D possibly corresponds to TRBD2 (7 bases). The sample taken for sequencing was CD8+ T cells from PBMCs. The receptor's source is a human donor with Susac syndrome. CDR3 protein: CATSRRWGASGDTQYF. The CDR3 coding sequence is TGTGCCACCAGCAGACGATGGGGGGCTAGCGGTGATACGCAGTATTTT.